This TCR beta chain was recovered during a study of CD8 T cells in Susac syndrome. RNA, at about 0.5 to 1 ug, was reverse transcribed with random hexamers. TCRdb processed the immunoSEQ multiplex PCR reads anew with MiXCR; each CDR3 protein has one entry. Of about 300,000 distinct CDR3 sequences in the sample, approximately 85% were seen once. The CDR3 has 17 residues. V was trimmed by 0 bases and J by 3 bases, leaving 19 bases between them. The germline gives CDR1 SGDLS, CDR2 YYNGEE. This receptor was obtained from a human donor with multiple sclerosis. The sequenced sample was CD8+ T cells from PBMCs. J is TRBJ2-7 and V is TRBV9, with D possibly matching TRBD2 (5 bases). The CDR3, as DNA: TGTGCCAGCAGCGTAGGAGATACCGGGAAAGCTAACTACGAGCAGTACTTC. This sequence encodes CASSVGDTGKANYEQYF.